The present TCR beta chain was sequenced within a study of cytomegalovirus exposure and HLA in healthy donors. Germline CDR1 MNHNS, CDR2 SASEGT. This CDR3 comprises 15 residues. Trimming took 5 bases from V and 4 from J; bases not matched to a gene: 8. A word on this clone: Its specificity is unknown.

Study findings and constraints: Later analysis found that TCR beta chains associated with HLA were more clonally expanded than other, equally common chains.

The PCR employed 60 Vbeta primers together with 13 Jbeta primers. TCRdb keeps only in-frame clones here, not all; method: immunoSEQ multiplex PCR. This table has approximately 170,000 clones, roughly 79% appearing once. The source of this sequence is a woman in her forties in good health and CMV-seronegative. Sequencing input: PBMCs. This chain uses TRBV6-1 with TRBJ2-7, with 10 bases identical to TRBD1. In nucleotides, the CDR3 is TGTGCCAGCAGTTTCTACGGGACAGGGGAGTACGAGCAGTACTTC. It translates to CASSFYGTGEYEQYF.